The rows below give T cell receptor beta chains drawn from one sample of a study of blood T cell repertoires in COVID-19. Sequenced by immunoSEQ multiplex PCR; TCRdb stores in-frame clones only, minus some. Counted here are some 300,000 clones, around 87% occurring once; the ten biggest clones make up under 1.1%. The sample comprised peripheral blood. The receptor set was obtained from a woman aged 40 to 50 with COVID-19, enrolled during active disease. The CDR3 runs from the conserved cysteine through the conserved F or W. A D gene is named only where the DNA matches it firmly. The size of a clone is reported for some rows only, either as once, few or many, or as a class for expanded clones.

D gene,J gene,V gene,clone size,CDR3 DNA,CDR3 protein
TRBD1,TRBJ1-4,TRBV4-3,once,TGCGCCAGCAGCACGGGACAGGGAAGGTCAACTAATGAAAAACTGTTTTTT,CASSTGQGRSTNEKLFF
TRBD2,TRBJ2-1,TRBV5-1,once,TGCGCCAGCAGCTCCCGGGGTAGCGGGAGTGGCTACAATGAGCAGTTCTTC,CASSSRGSGSGYNEQFF
.,TRBJ1-5,TRBV6-5,.,TGTGCCAGCAGCATACAGGGCGGGGGTCAGCCCCAGCATTTT,CASSIQGGGQPQHF
.,TRBJ2-7,TRBV4-1,.,TGCGCCAGCAGCCAAGATACCGCCCGATCAGGGGAGCAGTACTTC,CASSQDTARSGEQYF
TRBD1,TRBJ2-5,TRBV6-5,.,TGTGCCAGCAGTTCCCTGGACAGGGCACAAGAGACCCAGTACTTC,CASSSLDRAQETQYF
TRBD1,TRBJ1-6,TRBV19,.,TGTGCCAGTAGGACAGGGGGATCCTATAATTCACCCCTCCACTTT,CASRTGGSYNSPLHF
.,TRBJ2-1,TRBV19,.,TGTGCCAGTAGTATTCTAGGCGGGCTGGACCGGGAGCAGTTCTTC,CASSILGGLDREQFF
.,TRBJ1-6,TRBV7-2,.,TGTGCCAGCAGCTTAGTAAAATGGACAGAAGTTAATAATTCACCCCTCCACTTT,CASSLVKWTEVNNSPLHF
.,TRBJ1-1,TRBV5-5,.,TGTGCCAGCAGCTTGGCGGGAACGAGAGTTAACACTGAAGCTTTCTTT,CASSLAGTRVNTEAFF
.,TRBJ1-1,TRBV10-3,.,TGTGCCATCAGTGAGTCGCAGGGGTTGGAAGCTTTCTTT,CAISESQGLEAFF
.,TRBJ2-3,TRBV5-1,.,TGCGCCAGCAGCTTGGTCCTAGCGACAGATACGCAGTATTTT,CASSLVLATDTQYF
.,TRBJ2-7,TRBV3-1/TRBV3-2,.,TGTGCCAGCAGCCAATGGGAGGGGGGGCGGTACGAGCAGTACTTC,CASSQWEGGRYEQYF
TRBD1,TRBJ2-7,TRBV6-5,.,TGTGCCAGCAGTTCGCCCCCGGACAGGGCCGAGCAGTACTTC,CASSSPPDRAEQYF
.,TRBJ2-1,TRBV27,.,TGTGCCAGCAGTTTATTAGCGATCCTCGGTAATGAGCAGTTCTTC,CASSLLAILGNEQFF
TRBD1,TRBJ1-2,TRBV7-9,.,TGTGCCAGCAGCCTAGCCGGGACAGTGGAAAACTATGGCTACACCTTC,CASSLAGTVENYGYTF
TRBD1,TRBJ2-2,TRBV2,once,TGTGCCAGCAGAATACCGGGACAGGGGGCGCGTGGGGAGCTGTTTTTT,CASRIPGQGARGELFF
.,TRBJ1-6,TRBV19,.,TGTGCCAGTAGGCGGTTGGGTTCACCCCTCCACTTT,CASRRLGSPLHF
.,TRBJ2-7,TRBV18,few,TGTGCCAGCTCCCAGGGAGGCGGGATCCCCTACGAGCAGTACTTC,CASSQGGGIPYEQYF
TRBD2,TRBJ2-1,TRBV12-5,.,TGTGCTAGTGCAAAAGGACTAGCGGGAGCCGATGAGCAGTTCTTC,CASAKGLAGADEQFF
.,TRBJ1-5,TRBV30,once,TGTGCCTGGAGAGTCGGAGGGGACTTAGGAAATCAGCCCCAGCATTTT,CAWRVGGDLGNQPQHF
.,TRBJ1-1,TRBV18,.,TGTGCCAGCTCGCAGGGCAGGGACACTGAAGCTTTCTTT,CASSQGRDTEAFF
TRBD1,TRBJ1-2,TRBV19,.,TGTGCCAGTAGCCGGGCCTCCAGGGGGCCCGGCTATGGCTACACCTTC,CASSRASRGPGYGYTF
.,TRBJ1-2,TRBV2,.,TGTGCCGGAACAGAGAACTATGGCTACACCTTC,CAGTENYGYTF
.,TRBJ2-5,TRBV11-3,.,TGTGCCAGCAGCTTATCCAGCCAAGAGACCCAGTACTTC,CASSLSSQETQYF
.,TRBJ1-5,TRBV27,.,TGTGTCCAAGCAGGGACTCTTTACAATCAGCCCCAGCATTTT,CVQAGTLYNQPQHF
.,TRBJ2-7,TRBV6-5,.,TGTGCCAGCAGCCGGACAGTCCTCTCCTACGAGCAGTACTTC,CASSRTVLSYEQYF
.,TRBJ1-1,TRBV5-6,.,TGTGCCAGCAGTCTTTTTTCTGGGGCGGCGAACACTGAAGCTTTCTTT,CASSLFSGAANTEAFF
.,TRBJ1-1,TRBV6-5,.,TGTGCCAGCAGTTGGGGGGGGACTGAAGCTTTCTTT,CASSWGGTEAFF